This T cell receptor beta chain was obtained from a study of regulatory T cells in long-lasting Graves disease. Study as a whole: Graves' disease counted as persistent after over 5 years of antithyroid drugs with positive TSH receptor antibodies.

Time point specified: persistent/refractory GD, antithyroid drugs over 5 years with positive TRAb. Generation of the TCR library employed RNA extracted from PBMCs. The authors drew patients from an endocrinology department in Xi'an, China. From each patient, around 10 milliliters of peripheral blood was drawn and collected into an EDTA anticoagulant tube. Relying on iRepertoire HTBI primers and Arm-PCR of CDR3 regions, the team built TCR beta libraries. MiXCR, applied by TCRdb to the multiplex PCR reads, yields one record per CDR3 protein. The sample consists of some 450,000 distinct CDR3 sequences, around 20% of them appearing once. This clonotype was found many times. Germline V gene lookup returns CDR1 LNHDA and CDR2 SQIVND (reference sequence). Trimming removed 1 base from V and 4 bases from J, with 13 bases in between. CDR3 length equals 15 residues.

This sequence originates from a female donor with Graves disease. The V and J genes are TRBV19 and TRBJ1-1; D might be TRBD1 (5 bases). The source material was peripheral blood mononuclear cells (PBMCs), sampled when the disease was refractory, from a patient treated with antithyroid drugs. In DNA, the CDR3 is TGTGCCAGTAGTATAGTCAGCGGGGCTGGCACTGAAGCTTTCTTT. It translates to CASSIVSGAGTEAFF.